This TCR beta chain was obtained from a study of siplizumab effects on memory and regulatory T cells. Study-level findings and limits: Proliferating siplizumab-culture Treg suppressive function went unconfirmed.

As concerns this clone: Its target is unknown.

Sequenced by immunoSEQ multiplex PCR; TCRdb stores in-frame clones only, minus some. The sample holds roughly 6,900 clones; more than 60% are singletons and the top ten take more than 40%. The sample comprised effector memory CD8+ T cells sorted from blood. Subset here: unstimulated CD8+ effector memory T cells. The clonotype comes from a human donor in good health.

CDR3 bases: TGTGCCAGTAGTATAAAAGGGCTCCTCTACGAGCAGTACTTC. Protein product: CASSIKGLLYEQYF. This rearrangement joins TRBV19 to TRBJ2-7; D gene ambiguous. There are 14 residues in the CDR3. V was trimmed by 2 bases and J by 3 bases, leaving 11 bases between them. Germline values: CDR1 LNHDA, CDR2 SQIVND (reference sequence).